This TCR beta chain is from a study of T cells in localized non-small cell lung cancer. Overall study findings and caveats: Appearance in adjacent lung was seen for a median about 58 of the top 100 tumor clones. Multi-region tumor sequencing was not done, so intratumor heterogeneity could not be excluded. Tumor showed lower T cell clonality than uninvolved adjacent lung, where it was highest.

With regard to this clone: Its antigen is undetermined.

The CDR3 is made up of 16 amino acids. The V and J ends lost 4 bases and 3 bases, in that order; junction bases with no gene match: 7. Germline CDR1 reads SGDLS; CDR2 reads YYNGEE. Libraries were prepared by immunoSEQ multiplex PCR; TCRdb keeps only in-frame clonotypes and omits some of them. The table shows roughly 38,000 clones, with approximately 91% occurring only once. The source material was peripheral blood, sampled before any cancer treatment. The sequence came from a female donor aged 60 or older with stage I squamous cell lung carcinoma. This chain joins TRBV9 and TRBJ2-7; 13 bases are a match to TRBD2. CDR3 in amino acids: CASSSGTSGKIYEQYF. The DNA of the CDR3 is TGTGCCAGCAGCTCGGGGACTAGCGGGAAGATCTACGAGCAGTACTTC.